This record covers a single TCR beta chain. These data originate in a study of blood T cell repertoires in COVID-19. The CDR3 runs to 17 residues. V lost 4 bases to trimming and J lost 4 bases; unmatched junction nucleotides: 14. Per germline, CDR1 SGHTA and CDR2 FQGTGA. This study enrolled people aged roughly 18 to 90 from around 25 US geographic areas. Measured with immunoSEQ multiplex PCR; TCRdb has only the in-frame clones, and not every one. The repertoire holds some 180,000 clones, with 79% as singletons. V usage is TRBV7-3 and J usage is TRBJ2-7; 9 nucleotides match TRBD2. This clonotype was sampled from a woman between 70 and 85 years old in a cohort exposed to, infected with or recovered from COVID-19 (not recorded which). Sequencing input: PBMCs or T cells enriched from blood (not recorded which). In DNA, the CDR3 is TGTGCCAGCAGCTGCCGGCCCAGACTAGCGGAGACTTACGAGCAGTACTTC. This codes for CASSCRPRLAETYEQYF.